This passage covers 8 T cell receptor beta chains from one sample sequenced in a study of blood T cell repertoires in COVID-19. The protocol was immunoSEQ multiplex PCR, while the TCRdb copy is restricted to in-frame clones and leaves out a portion. Seen here are hundreds of thousands of clones, about 91% observed once, and the top ten hold about 8.9%. Sequenced material: PBMCs or T cells enriched from blood (not recorded which). The origin of the receptors is a woman aged 18-30 years who had recovered from COVID-19.

The chain combines TRBV7-8 with TRBJ2-7; no definite D call. CDR3 length: 15 amino acids. Germline V gene lookup returns CDR1 SGHVS and CDR2 FQNEAQ. Trimming took off 5 bases at V and 2 bases at J, with 16 bases between the two ends. CDR3: CASSRAGGGTYEQYF. As DNA, the CDR3 is TGTGCCAGCAGCCGAGCTGGCGGCGGTACCTACGAGCAGTACTTC.

The chain employs TRBV19 and TRBJ2-2, with D tentatively TRBD2 (5 bases). The CDR3 has 16 amino acids. Germline assignment: CDR1 LNHDA and CDR2 SQIVND (reference sequence). V lost 3 bases and J 4 bases, leaving 15 bases between the germline ends. CDR3 bases: TGTGCCAGTAGTATGCCCCCGGGGTCGGGCACCGGGGAGCTGTTTTTT. Protein: CASSMPPGSGTGELFF. The full variable domain, rest sourced from reference TRBV19 and TRBJ2-2, is DGGITQSPKYLFRKEGQNVTLSCEQNLNHDAMYWYRQDPGQGLRLIYYSQIVNDFQKGDIAEGYSVSREKKESFPLTVTSAQKNPTAFYLCASSMPPGSGTGELFFGEGSRLTVL.

The chain joins TRBV7-8 to TRBJ1-1; TRBD1 matches at 12 bases. This CDR3 has 16 residues. CDR1 is SGHVS and CDR2 is FQNEAQ in the germline V gene. The J segment lost 6 bases and the V segment lost 2 bases, leaving 7 bases of the junction unmatched. The chain's CDR3 is CASSLSGDRGHSEAFF. In nucleotides, the CDR3 is TGTGCCAGCAGCTTATCGGGGGACAGGGGGCACTCTGAAGCTTTCTTT.

This chain connects TRBV7-2 to TRBJ1-1; TRBD1 agrees at 10 bases. Germline CDR1 SGHTA, CDR2 FQGNSA. V trimming: 5 bases; J trimming: 1 base; junction bases outside the gene matches: 4. This CDR3 is 15 amino acids long. The CDR3 loop is CASSPRTGGNTEAFF. The CDR3 DNA reads TGTGCCAGCAGCCCAAGGACAGGGGGGAACACTGAAGCTTTCTTT.

The chain carries TRBV5-5 and TRBJ2-6; D gene unclear. CDR3 length equals 18 residues. CDR1 SGHKS and CDR2 YYEKEE come from the germline V gene (reference sequence). The V end was cut by 1 base, the J end by 0 bases, with 14 bases between. In nucleotides, the CDR3 is TGTGCCAGCAGCTTGCTCGACACCAGATCCTCTGGGGCCAACGTCCTGACTTTC. Protein sequence: CASSLLDTRSSGANVLTF.

The rearrangement joins TRBV18 to TRBJ1-5; 10 nucleotides line up with TRBD1. Unmatched junction bases numbered 8, after V lost 2 bases and J lost 7 bases. The CDR3 sequence is 16 residues long. The germline V gene has CDR1 KGHSH and CDR2 LQKENI. The CDR3: CASSPTGQGGWQPQHF. In DNA form, the CDR3 reads TGTGCCAGCTCACCAACAGGACAGGGGGGATGGCAGCCCCAGCATTTT.

This chain connects TRBV15 to TRBJ2-2; TRBD1 is a possible D gene (5 bases). The germline V and J ends were trimmed by 0 bases and 2 bases, with 10 bases remaining between them. Germline CDR1 is LNHNV and CDR2 is YYDKDF (reference sequence). The CDR3 runs to 16 residues. The DNA of the CDR3 is TGTGCCACCAGCAGAGATCCCGGACAAAACACCGGGGAGCTGTTTTTT. Its protein is CATSRDPGQNTGELFF.

This chain links TRBV10-3 with TRBJ1-5, with unresolved D. V was pared by 3 bases and J by 5 bases, with 11 bases between. Germline V gene data show CDR1 as ENHRY and CDR2 as SYGVKD. The CDR3 is 14 amino acids. CDR3 amino acids: CAISEGLGDQPQHF. Here the CDR3 DNA reads TGTGCCATCAGTGAAGGTCTGGGCGATCAGCCCCAGCATTTT.